This T cell receptor (beta chain) was recovered during a study of blood T cell repertoires in COVID-19. Libraries were prepared by immunoSEQ multiplex PCR; TCRdb keeps only in-frame clonotypes and omits some of them. The sample holds roughly 26,000 clones, approximately 90% seen once. CDR3 size: 18 residues. With 4 bases clipped from V and 0 bases from J, the junction kept 11 bases outside the gene matches. Germline V lookup: CDR1 SGHNT, CDR2 YYREEE (reference sequence). V gene TRBV5-4 combines with J gene TRBJ2-3, with 10 bases identical to TRBD1. The source material was peripheral blood. This TCR was recovered from a human donor in a cohort sampled during active COVID-19. The CDR3 coding sequence is TGTGCCAGCAGCCCCGTCCCGGGACAGGGGACCAGCACAGATACGCAGTATTTT. Translating gives CASSPVPGQGTSTDTQYF. Together with reference TRBV5-4 and TRBJ2-3, the CDR3 gives the full variable domain: ETGVTQSPTHLIKTRGQQVTLRCSSQSGHNTVSWYQQALGQGPQFIFQYYREEENGRGNFPPRFSGLQFPNYSSELNVNALELDDSALYLCASSPVPGQGTSTDTQYFGPGTRLTVL.